This TCR beta chain was sequenced during a study of T cell repertoires in cytomegalovirus infection. Study-wide background: In the study, CMV epitopes included recently identified HLA-C-restricted and well-studied HLA-B-restricted ones.

This CDR3 comprises 14 residues. The V and J ends lost 2 bases and 2 bases, in that order; junction bases with no gene match: 4. Looked up from germline, CDR1 is SGHTS and CDR2 is YDEGEE. The study, taken as a whole, reports: HLA-C-restricted CMV-specific TCR beta clonotypes prevailed in the ex vivo response. Cumulative public TCR beta family frequency identified carriers of CMV plus the relevant HLA.

Each CDR3 protein gets one entry after TCRdb re-called the reads with MiXCR. The sample has fewer than 150,000 distinct CDR3 sequences, 30% to 35% seen once. On this clonotype: Its specificity is unknown.

Sequenced material: CD8+ T cells from cultured PBMCs, taken from culture after CMV antigen stimulation. The receptor was derived from a human donor in good health (CMV status not recorded). Some clones in this sample may be carry-over from other donors' samples. The chain links TRBV5-8 to TRBJ2-7, with 7 bases lining up with TRBD1. The DNA of the CDR3 is TGTGCCAGCAGCTTTCGGGACAGCCCCTACGAGCAGTACTTC. It yields the protein CASSFRDSPYEQYF.